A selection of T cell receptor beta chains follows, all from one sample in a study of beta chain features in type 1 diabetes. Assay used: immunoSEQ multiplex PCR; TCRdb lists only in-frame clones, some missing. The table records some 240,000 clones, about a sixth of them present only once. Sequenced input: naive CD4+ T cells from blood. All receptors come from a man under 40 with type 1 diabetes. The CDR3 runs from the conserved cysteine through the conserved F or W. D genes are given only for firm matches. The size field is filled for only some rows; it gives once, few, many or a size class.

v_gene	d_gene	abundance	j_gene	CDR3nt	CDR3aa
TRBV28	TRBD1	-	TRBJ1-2	TGTGCCAGCAGTTCGGGACAGGTTAGGTATGGCTACACCTTC	CASSSGQVRYGYTF
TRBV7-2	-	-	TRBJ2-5	TGTGCCAGCAGCGTTGCTGTCCCCCAGTACTTC	CASSVAVPQYF
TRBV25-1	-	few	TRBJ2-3	TGTGCCAGCAGTGTAGGGCGCACAGGGTGGTACACAGATACGCAGTATTTT	CASSVGRTGWYTDTQYF
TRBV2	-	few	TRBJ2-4	TGTGCCAGCAGGGAGACTTCGGTCCGAAACATTCAGTACTTC	CASRETSVRNIQYF
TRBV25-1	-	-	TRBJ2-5	TGTGCCAGCAGCCACCTTGGGCCAGAGACCCAGTACTTC	CASSHLGPETQYF
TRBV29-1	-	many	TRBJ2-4	TGCAGCGTTGAACTCGGAAACATTCAGTACTTC	CSVELGNIQYF
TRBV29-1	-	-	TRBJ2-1	TGCAGCGTTGAAGATATGAGGATCTACAATGAGCAGTTCTTC	CSVEDMRIYNEQFF
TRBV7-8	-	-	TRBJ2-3	TGTGCCAGCAGCTTCCAAGCCGCTAGCACAGATACGCAGTATTTT	CASSFQAASTDTQYF
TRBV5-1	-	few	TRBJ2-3	TGCGCCAGCAGCTCCCGGACAGATACGCAGTATTTT	CASSSRTDTQYF
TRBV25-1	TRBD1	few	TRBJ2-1	TGTGCCAGCAGTGTTGGAAGGGGGCTAAACAATGAGCAGTTCTTC	CASSVGRGLNNEQFF
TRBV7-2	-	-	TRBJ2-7	TGTGCCAGCAGCCCGGACGCAGGGGTCCTGTCCTACGAGCAGTACTTC	CASSPDAGVLSYEQYF
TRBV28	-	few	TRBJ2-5	TGTGCCAGCAGTATTGGGGGGACCCAGTACTTC	CASSIGGTQYF
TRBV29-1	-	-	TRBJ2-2	TGCAGCGCCCCTCAACAAAACACCGGGGAGCTGTTTTTT	CSAPQQNTGELFF
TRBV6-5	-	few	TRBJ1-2	TGTGCCAGCAGTTACTCGACAGCAATGGCCCGGGATGGCTACACCTTC	CASSYSTAMARDGYTF